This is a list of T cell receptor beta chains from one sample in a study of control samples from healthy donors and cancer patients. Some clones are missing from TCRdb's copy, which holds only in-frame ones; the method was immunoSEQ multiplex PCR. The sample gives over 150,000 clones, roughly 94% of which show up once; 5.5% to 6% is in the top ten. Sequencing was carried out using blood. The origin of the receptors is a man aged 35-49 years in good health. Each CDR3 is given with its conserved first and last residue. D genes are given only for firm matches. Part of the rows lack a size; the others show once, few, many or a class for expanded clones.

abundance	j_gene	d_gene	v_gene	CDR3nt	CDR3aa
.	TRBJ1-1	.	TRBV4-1	TGCGCCAGCAGCCAAGCTGCGGGGAACACTGAAGCTTTCTTT	CASSQAAGNTEAFF
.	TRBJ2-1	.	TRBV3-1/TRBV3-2	TGTGCCAGCAGCCAAGACGGGATTCCGAATGTATATGAGCAGTTCTTC	CASSQDGIPNVYEQFF
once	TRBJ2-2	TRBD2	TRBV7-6	TGTGCCGCCGGGGGGGGAACCGGGGAGCTGTTTTTT	CAAGGGTGELFF
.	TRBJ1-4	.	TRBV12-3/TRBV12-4	TGTGCCAGCTCGGTGTGGGGGGAAAAACTGTTTTTT	CASSVWGEKLFF
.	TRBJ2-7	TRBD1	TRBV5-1	TGCGCCAGCAGCCTGGCGGTCAGGGGGCTCTACGAGCAGTACTTC	CASSLAVRGLYEQYF
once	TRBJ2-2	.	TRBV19	TGTGCCAGTAGTGAAGAGAACACCGGGGAGCTGTTTTTT	CASSEENTGELFF
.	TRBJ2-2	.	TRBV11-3	TGTGCCAGCAGCTTAGGGTGGAAGGTCGGGGAGCTGTTTTTT	CASSLGWKVGELFF
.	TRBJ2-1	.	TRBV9	TGTGCCAGCAGCGTAGAGCCCGCGACAGACGACAATGAGCAGTTCTTC	CASSVEPATDDNEQFF
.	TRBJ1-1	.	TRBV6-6	TGTGCCAGCAGTTACAGACGGTCCGAGAACACTGAAGCTTTCTTT	CASSYRRSENTEAFF
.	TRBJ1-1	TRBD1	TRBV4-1	TGCGCCAGCAGCCAAGTTCTCGGGACAGTCGAGACTGAAGCTTTCTTT	CASSQVLGTVETEAFF
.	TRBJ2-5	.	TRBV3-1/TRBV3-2	TGTGCCAGCAGCCAAGTGTCGGCGGCCCAGTACTTC	CASSQVSAAQYF
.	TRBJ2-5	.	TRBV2	TGTGCCAGCAGGCGGAGCGGAGGCGAGACCCAGTACTTC	CASRRSGGETQYF
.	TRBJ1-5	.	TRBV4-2	TGTGCCAGCAGCCTTGACTTCCGGGACATGCGGTATCAGCCCCAGCATTTT	CASSLDFRDMRYQPQHF
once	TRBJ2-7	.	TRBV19	TGTGCCAGTAGTATTCGGACTGGAGGGGCCAGTGAGCAGTACTTC	CASSIRTGGASEQYF
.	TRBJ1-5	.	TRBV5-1	TGCGCCAGCAGCTTGGGTGAGGACAACAATCAGCCCCAGCATTTT	CASSLGEDNNQPQHF
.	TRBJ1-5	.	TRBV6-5	TGTGCCAGCAGGGTGACAGTCTCCCAGCCCCAGCATTTT	CASRVTVSQPQHF
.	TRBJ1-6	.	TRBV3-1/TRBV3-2	TGTGCCAGCAGCCAAGGGGGGCAGGGCAATTCACCCCTCCACTTT	CASSQGGQGNSPLHF
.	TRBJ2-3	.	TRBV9	TGTGCCAGCAGCGTCAGGCCGGCCGGGACGGCAGATACGCAGTATTTT	CASSVRPAGTADTQYF
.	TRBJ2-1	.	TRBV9	TGTGCCAGCAGCGCCCCCCAGGGGGGCAACAATGAGCAGTTCTTC	CASSAPQGGNNEQFF
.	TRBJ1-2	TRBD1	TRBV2	TGTGCCAGCAGTGAGGGAACAGGGGGCTATGGCTACACCTTC	CASSEGTGGYGYTF
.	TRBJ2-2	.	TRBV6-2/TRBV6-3	TGTGCCAGCAGTTACTCCACAGGGATCGGGGAGCTGTTTTTT	CASSYSTGIGELFF
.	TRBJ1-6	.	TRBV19	TGTGCCAGTAGTACCTCGGGGGCTTTTAATTCACCCCTCCACTTT	CASSTSGAFNSPLHF
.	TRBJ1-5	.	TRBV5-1	TGCGCCAGCAGCCCGACAGTAAATCAGCCCCAGCATTTT	CASSPTVNQPQHF
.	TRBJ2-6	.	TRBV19	TGTGCCAGTAGGTCTGGGGCCAACGTCCTGACTTTC	CASRSGANVLTF